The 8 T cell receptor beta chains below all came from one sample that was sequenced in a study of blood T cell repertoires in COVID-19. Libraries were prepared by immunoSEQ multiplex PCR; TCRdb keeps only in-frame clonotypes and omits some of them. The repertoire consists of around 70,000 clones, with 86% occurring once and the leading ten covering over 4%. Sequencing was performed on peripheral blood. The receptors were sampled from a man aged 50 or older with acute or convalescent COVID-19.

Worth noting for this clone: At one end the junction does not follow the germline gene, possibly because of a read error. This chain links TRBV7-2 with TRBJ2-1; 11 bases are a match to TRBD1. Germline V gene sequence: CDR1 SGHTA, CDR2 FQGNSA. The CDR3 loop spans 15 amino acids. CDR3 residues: CASSLAGTGGYEQFF. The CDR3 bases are TGTGCCAGCAGCCTAGCCGGGACAGGGGGATATGAGCAGTTCTTC.

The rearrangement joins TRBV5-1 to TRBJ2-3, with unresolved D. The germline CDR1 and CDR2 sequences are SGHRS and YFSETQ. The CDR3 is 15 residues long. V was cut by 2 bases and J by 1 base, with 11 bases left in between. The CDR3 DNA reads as TGCGCCAGCAGCTTTTCGTCCCAGGGCACAGATACGCAGTATTTT. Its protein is CASSFSSQGTDTQYF.

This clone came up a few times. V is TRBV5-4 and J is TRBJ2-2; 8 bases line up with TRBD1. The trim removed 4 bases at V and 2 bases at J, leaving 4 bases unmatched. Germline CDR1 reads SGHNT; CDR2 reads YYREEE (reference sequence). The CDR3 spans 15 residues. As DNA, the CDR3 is TGTGCCAGCAGCCCGGCAGGGGGCAACACCGGGGAGCTGTTTTTT. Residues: CASSPAGGNTGELFF.

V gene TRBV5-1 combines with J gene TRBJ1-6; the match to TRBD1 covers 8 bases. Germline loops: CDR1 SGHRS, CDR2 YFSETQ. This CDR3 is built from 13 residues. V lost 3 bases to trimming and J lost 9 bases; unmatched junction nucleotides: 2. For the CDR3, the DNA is TGCGCCAGCAGCTCGACAGGGGCTTCACCCCTCCACTTT. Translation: CASSSTGASPLHF.

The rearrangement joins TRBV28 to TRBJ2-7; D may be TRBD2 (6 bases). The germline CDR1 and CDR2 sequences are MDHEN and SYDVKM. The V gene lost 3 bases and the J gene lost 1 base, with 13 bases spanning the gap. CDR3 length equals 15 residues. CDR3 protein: CASSFSGTESYEQYF. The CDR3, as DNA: TGTGCCAGCAGTTTTTCCGGGACTGAATCCTACGAGCAGTACTTC.

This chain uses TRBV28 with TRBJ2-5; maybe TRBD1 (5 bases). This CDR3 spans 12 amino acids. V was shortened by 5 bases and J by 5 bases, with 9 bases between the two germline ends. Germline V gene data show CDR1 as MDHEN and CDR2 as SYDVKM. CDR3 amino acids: CASSGARETQYF. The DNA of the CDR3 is TGTGCCAGCAGTGGGGCGCGGGAGACCCAGTACTTC.

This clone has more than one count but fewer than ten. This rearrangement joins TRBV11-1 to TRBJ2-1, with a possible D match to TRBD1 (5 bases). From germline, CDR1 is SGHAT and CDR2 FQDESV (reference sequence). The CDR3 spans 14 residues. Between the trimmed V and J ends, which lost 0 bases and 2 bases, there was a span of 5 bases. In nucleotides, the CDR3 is TGTGCCAGCAGCTTAGCGGGGCCCTACAATGAGCAGTTCTTC. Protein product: CASSLAGPYNEQFF.

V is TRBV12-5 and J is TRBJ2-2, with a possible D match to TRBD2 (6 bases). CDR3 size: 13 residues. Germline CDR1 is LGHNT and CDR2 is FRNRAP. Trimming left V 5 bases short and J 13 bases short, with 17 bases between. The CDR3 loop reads CASGGGTGVRLFF. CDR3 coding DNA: TGTGCTAGTGGTGGGGGGACCGGGGTCAGGCTGTTTTTT.